This TCR beta chain was observed in a study of OX40 agonist ivuxolimab in advanced cancers. With regard to this clone: Its matching antigen is unknown. Compared with germline, one end of the junction differs, possibly owing to a read error.

Study conclusions and caveats: Near-lowest levels of clonal expansion characterized partial responders at 0.1-3.0 mg/kg.

The CDR3 has 12 amino acids. Germline V gives CDR1 SGHRS, CDR2 YFSETQ. Generated by immunoSEQ multiplex PCR, the TCRdb table keeps only in-frame clones and is missing some. The top ten hold around 0.63% of the sample, which has some 64,000 clones, 92% seen once. This specimen consisted of CD4+ or CD8+ T cells sorted from blood, obtained in a trial of the OX40 agonist ivuxolimab. The chain combines TRBV5-1 with TRBJ1-4; no clear D. This clonotype was sampled from an adult with an advanced solid tumor such as melanoma, head and neck, liver or kidney cancer. The chain's CDR3 is CAPLRCPRKTVF. CDR3 in DNA: TGCGCCCCCCTGCGATGCCCTCGGAAAACTGTTTTT.